The 21 T cell receptor beta chains in this list originate from one sample, sequenced in a study of blood T cell repertoires in COVID-19. TCRdb's copy holds only in-frame clones and misses some; the assay was immunoSEQ multiplex PCR. The table includes about 180,000 clones, around 80% detected once. The sample was peripheral blood. Every receptor here comes from a man between 65 and 85 years old with active or convalescent COVID-19.

V and J are TRBV5-4 and TRBJ2-3; D may be TRBD1 (6 bases). Germline V gene data show CDR1 as SGHNT and CDR2 as YYREEE (reference sequence). CDR3 length: 16 amino acids. Trimming removed 3 bases at V and 0 bases at J, with 14 bases between. The CDR3 DNA reads TGTGCCAGCAGCTCGAAAGCTACAGGGAGCACAGATACGCAGTATTTT. Its protein is CASSSKATGSTDTQYF. Looking up the rest from reference TRBV5-4 and TRBJ2-3 gives the full variable domain: ETGVTQSPTHLIKTRGQQVTLRCSSQSGHNTVSWYQQALGQGPQFIFQYYREEENGRGNFPPRFSGLQFPNYSSELNVNALELDDSALYLCASSSKATGSTDTQYFGPGTRLTVL.

This clone was seen a few times. V usage is TRBV10-1 and J usage is TRBJ2-3; TRBD1 aligns across 7 bases. The germline gives CDR1 WNHNN, CDR2 SYGVQD (reference sequence). J gave up 2 bases and V 5 bases, and 4 bases lay outside the gene matches. This CDR3 is built from 14 residues. CDR3 coding DNA: TGCGCCAGCAGTCGGACAGGCCCCACAGATACGCAGTATTTT. Translating it yields CASSRTGPTDTQYF.

The chain joins TRBV5-1 to TRBJ2-5; TRBD1 might be the D (6 bases). V lost 2 bases and J 5 bases, leaving 19 bases between the germline ends. CDR3 length: 16 residues. The germline gives CDR1 SGHRS, CDR2 YFSETQ. The CDR3 sequence is CASSLGSDSRGETQYF. Here the CDR3 DNA reads TGCGCCAGCAGCTTAGGATCGGACAGTCGTGGGGAGACCCAGTACTTC.

The V and J genes are TRBV24-1 and TRBJ2-3; TRBD1 might be the D (5 bases). This CDR3 is 15 amino acids long. From germline, CDR1 is KGHDR and CDR2 SFDVKD. Trimming cost V 1 base and J 5 bases, with 12 bases left between them. CDR3 sequence: CATSDFGQGRDTQYF. In nucleotides, the CDR3 is TGTGCCACCAGTGATTTTGGGCAGGGTAGAGATACGCAGTATTTT.

This clone was counted a single time. The V call is TRBV11-1, the J call TRBJ2-7, with 7 bases matching TRBD2. Germline lookup yields CDR1 SGHAT and CDR2 FQDESV (reference sequence). CDR3 length: 16 residues. V shed 2 bases and J 3 bases; nucleotides not matched to a gene: 10. DNA for the CDR3: TGTGCCAGCAGCTTACAGCGGGACGCCCTTTTCTACGAGCAGTACTTC. Its protein is CASSLQRDALFYEQYF.

This chain joins TRBV2 and TRBJ1-2; 8 bases match TRBD1. V trimming: 5 bases; J trimming: 2 bases; junction bases outside the gene matches: 10. The germline CDR1 and CDR2 sequences are SNHLY and FYNNEI. The CDR3 spans 16 residues. The CDR3 coding sequence is TGTGCCAGCAGTCCAGACAGGGGAAGGTTAAACTATGGCTACACCTTC. Translating gives CASSPDRGRLNYGYTF.

The chain recombines TRBV2 with TRBJ1-6; 7 positions agree with TRBD1. Trimming took 6 bases from V and 8 from J; bases not matched to a gene: 7. CDR3 size: 14 residues. Per the germline V gene, CDR1 is SNHLY and CDR2 is FYNNEI. The CDR3 coding sequence is TGTGCCAGCAGGCCCGGGACAGTATATTCACCCCTCCACTTT. This gives the protein CASRPGTVYSPLHF.

The chain recombines TRBV9 with TRBJ1-6, with D tentatively TRBD1 (6 bases). The CDR3 covers 13 residues. Germline V gene data show CDR1 as SGDLS and CDR2 as YYNGEE. V shed 4 bases and J shed 12 bases, with 14 bases lying between them. The CDR3 DNA is TGTGCCAGCAGCCCCGGAAGGGGGATACCCCTCCACTTT. Encoded protein: CASSPGRGIPLHF. Looking up the rest from reference TRBV9 and TRBJ1-6 gives the full variable domain: DSGVTQTPKHLITATGQRVTLRCSPRSGDLSVYWYQQSLDQGLQFLIQYYNGEERAKGNILERFSAQQFPDLHSELNLSSLELGDSALYFCASSPGRGIPLHFGNGTRLTVT.

This chain joins TRBV5-1 and TRBJ2-2; D possibly corresponds to TRBD1 (6 bases). The CDR3 is made up of 16 amino acids. V was pared by 4 bases and J by 4 bases, with 17 bases between. Germline loops: CDR1 SGHRS, CDR2 YFSETQ. Here the CDR3 DNA reads TGCGCCAGCAGCCCCGACAGGCCTTCGGGCACCGGGGAGCTGTTTTTT. It codes for CASSPDRPSGTGELFF.

The CDR3 DNA follows: TGTGCCAGTAGCGCTACTGGGCTTCAACGGATCTATGGCTACACCTTC. It translates to CASSATGLQRIYGYTF. This chain links TRBV19 with TRBJ1-2; D is uncertain. There are 16 residues in the CDR3. From germline, CDR1 is LNHDA and CDR2 SQIVND (reference sequence). V gave up 6 bases and J gave up 4 bases, with 21 bases separating them. The entire variable domain, with the rest obtained from reference TRBV19 and TRBJ1-2, is as follows: DGGITQSPKYLFRKEGQNVTLSCEQNLNHDAMYWYRQDPGQGLRLIYYSQIVNDFQKGDIAEGYSVSREKKESFPLTVTSAQKNPTAFYLCASSATGLQRIYGYTFGSGTRLTVV.

The rearrangement uses TRBV7-3 and TRBJ1-1, with 7 positions matching TRBD1. Trimming cost V 4 bases and J 4 bases; bases outside gene matches: 9. Germline V gene lookup returns CDR1 SGHTA and CDR2 FQGTGA. This CDR3 has 15 amino acids. As DNA, the CDR3 is TGTGCCAGCAGCTCCTGGACAGGCGAACCCACTGAAGCTTTCTTT. It specifies CASSSWTGEPTEAFF.

A remark on this clone: One end of the junction varies from germline; a read error may be responsible. This chain uses TRBV18 with TRBJ1-1; 7 nucleotides line up with TRBD1. CDR1 is KGHSH, CDR2 LQKENI, per germline. The length of the CDR3 is 12 residues. CDR3: CASSPAGQDQSF. CDR3 DNA: TGTGCCAGCTCACCCGCCGGACAGGACCAGTCCTTT.

V gene TRBV28 combines with J gene TRBJ1-6; no clear D. This CDR3 has 12 residues. Trimming took off 7 bases at V and 5 bases at J, with 6 bases between the two ends. Looked up from germline, CDR1 is MDHEN and CDR2 is SYDVKM. The CDR3 region is CASTSHNSPLHF. The DNA of the CDR3 is TGTGCCAGCACGTCCCATAATTCACCCCTCCACTTT.

The chain joins TRBV6-5 to TRBJ2-7, with D tentatively TRBD2 (6 bases). The CDR3 has 14 amino acids. Trimming removed 5 bases at V and 0 bases at J, with 11 bases between. Per the germline V gene, CDR1 is MNHEY and CDR2 is SVGAGI. The CDR3 region has the DNA TGTGCCAGCAGTCCGGGACTGAGCTCCTACGAGCAGTACTTC. The encoded protein is CASSPGLSSYEQYF.

The chain carries TRBV21-1 and TRBJ1-1. TRBV21-1 is flagged as a pseudogene. The length of the CDR3 is 12 residues. The CDR3 here is CASSSSIPGAFF. The DNA for the CDR3 is TGTGCCAGCAGCAGCAGTATCCCCGGGGCTTTCTTT.

This chain connects TRBV29-1 to TRBJ1-1, with 8 bases matching TRBD1. Trimming cost V 5 bases and J 1 base; bases outside gene matches: 3. This CDR3 comprises 13 residues. CDR1 is SQVTM, CDR2 ANQGSEA, per germline. The CDR3 region has the DNA TGCAGCGTTTACGACAGGGGGAACACTGAAGCTTTCTTT. It codes for CSVYDRGNTEAFF.

The rearrangement uses TRBV15 and TRBJ1-3; tentative D call: TRBD1 (5 bases). This CDR3 spans 15 amino acids. V shed 0 bases and J shed 2 bases, with 8 bases lying between them. CDR1 is LNHNV and CDR2 is YYDKDF in the germline V gene (reference sequence). The chain's CDR3 is CATSRELGAGNTIYF. The CDR3 region has the DNA TGTGCCACCAGCAGAGAGTTAGGGGCTGGAAACACCATATATTTT.

CDR3 coding DNA: TGTGCCAGCAGCTCCCGAGCCGACAGGCGTAACTCACCCCTCCACTTT. Translating it yields CASSSRADRRNSPLHF. The chain joins TRBV7-8 to TRBJ1-6; TRBD1 is a possible D gene (6 bases). Trimming shortened V by 4 bases and J by 10 bases, and 20 bases separated the two germline ends. CDR3 size: 16 residues. Looked up from germline, CDR1 is SGHVS and CDR2 is FQNEAQ.

V usage is TRBV5-1 and J usage is TRBJ2-3; D is perhaps TRBD2 (6 bases). The ends were cut back, 3 bases at V and 2 bases at J, with 16 bases in the middle. Germline V CDR1 and CDR2: SGHRS, YFSETQ. The CDR3 length is 16 residues. The CDR3 DNA follows: TGCGCCAGCAGCTCTGGCGGCAGGGAGGACACAGATACGCAGTATTTT. Its protein is CASSSGGREDTDTQYF.

This clone was recorded only once. The rearrangement uses TRBV30 and TRBJ2-3, with 9 bases matching TRBD2. The ends lost 0 bases at V and 4 bases at J; junction bases unmatched: 5. CDR3 length: 15 residues. CDR1 and CDR2 from the germline V gene are GTSNPN and SVGIG (reference sequence). The DNA of the CDR3 is TGTGCCTGGAGTGTTGGCGGGAGGGCCCCAGATACGCAGTATTTT. This translates into CAWSVGGRAPDTQYF.

This rearrangement joins TRBV3-1 (or the pseudogene TRBV3-2) to TRBJ2-3, with a possible D match to TRBD1 (5 bases). The CDR3 is made up of 14 amino acids. The V end was cut by 3 bases, the J end by 4 bases, with 11 bases between. Germline CDR1 and CDR2: LGHDT and YNNKEL (reference sequence). The CDR3 nucleotides read TGTGCCAGCAGCCAGCAGGGTAGACCAGATACGCAGTATTTT. Translated: CASSQQGRPDTQYF.